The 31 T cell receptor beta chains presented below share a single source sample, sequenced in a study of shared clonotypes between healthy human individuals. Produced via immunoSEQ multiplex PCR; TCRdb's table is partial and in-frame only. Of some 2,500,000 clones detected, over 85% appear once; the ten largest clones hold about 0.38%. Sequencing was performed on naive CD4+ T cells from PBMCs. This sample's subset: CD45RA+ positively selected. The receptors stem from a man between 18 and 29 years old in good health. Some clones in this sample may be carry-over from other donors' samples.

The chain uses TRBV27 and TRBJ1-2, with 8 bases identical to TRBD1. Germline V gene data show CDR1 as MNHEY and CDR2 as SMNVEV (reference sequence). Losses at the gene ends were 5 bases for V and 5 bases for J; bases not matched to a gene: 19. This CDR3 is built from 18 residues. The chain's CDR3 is CASSPRRDRSPKTYGYTF. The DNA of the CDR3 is TGTGCCAGCAGTCCTCGTCGGGACAGGAGCCCGAAAACTTATGGCTACACCTTC.

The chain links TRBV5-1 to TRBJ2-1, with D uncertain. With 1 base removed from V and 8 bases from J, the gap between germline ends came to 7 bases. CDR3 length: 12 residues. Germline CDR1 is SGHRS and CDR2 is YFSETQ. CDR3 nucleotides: TGCGCCAGCAGCTTGAACGGCGATGAGCAGTTCTTC. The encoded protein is CASSLNGDEQFF.

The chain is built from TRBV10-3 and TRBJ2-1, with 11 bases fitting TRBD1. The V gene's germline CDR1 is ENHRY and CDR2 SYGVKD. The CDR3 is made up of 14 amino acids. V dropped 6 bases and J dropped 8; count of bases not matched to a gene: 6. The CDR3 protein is CAIRVGQGAYEQFF. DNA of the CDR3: TGTGCCATCAGGGTCGGACAGGGGGCCTATGAGCAGTTCTTC.

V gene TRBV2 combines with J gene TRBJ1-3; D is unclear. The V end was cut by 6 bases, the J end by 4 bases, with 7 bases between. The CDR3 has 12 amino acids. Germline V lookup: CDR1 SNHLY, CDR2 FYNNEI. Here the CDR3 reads CASRREGNTIYF. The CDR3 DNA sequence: TGTGCCAGCAGGAGAGAAGGAAACACCATATATTTT. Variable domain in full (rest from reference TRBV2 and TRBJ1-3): EPEVTQTPSHQVTQMGQEVILRCVPISNHLYFYWYRQILGQKVEFLVSFYNNEISEKSEIFDDQFSVERPDGSNFTLKIRSTKLEDSAMYFCASRREGNTIYFGEGSWLTVV.

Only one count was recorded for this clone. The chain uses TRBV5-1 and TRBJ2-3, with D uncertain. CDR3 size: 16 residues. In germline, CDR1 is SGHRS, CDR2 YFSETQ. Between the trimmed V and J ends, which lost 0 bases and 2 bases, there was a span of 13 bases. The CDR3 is CASSLGSSAVTDTQYF. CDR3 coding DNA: TGCGCCAGCAGCTTGGGTAGTTCCGCCGTCACAGATACGCAGTATTTT. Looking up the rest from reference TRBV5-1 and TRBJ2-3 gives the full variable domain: KAGVTQTPRYLIKTRGQQVTLSCSPISGHRSVSWYQQTPGQGLQFLFEYFSETQRNKGNFPGRFSGRQFSNSRSEMNVSTLELGDSALYLCASSLGSSAVTDTQYFGPGTRLTVL.

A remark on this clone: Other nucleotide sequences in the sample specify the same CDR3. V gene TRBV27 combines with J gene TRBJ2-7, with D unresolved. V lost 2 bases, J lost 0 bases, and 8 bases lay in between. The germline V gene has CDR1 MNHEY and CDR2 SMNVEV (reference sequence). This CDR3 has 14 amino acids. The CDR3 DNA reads TGTGCCAGCAGTTTAAAGCGAAGCTCCTACGAGCAGTACTTC. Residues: CASSLKRSSYEQYF.

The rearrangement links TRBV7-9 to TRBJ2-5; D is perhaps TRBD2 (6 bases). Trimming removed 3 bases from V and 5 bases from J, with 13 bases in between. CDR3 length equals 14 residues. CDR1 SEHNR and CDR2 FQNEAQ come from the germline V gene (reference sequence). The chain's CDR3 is CASSLNSGGETQYF. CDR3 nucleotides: TGTGCCAGCAGCTTGAATTCAGGAGGGGAGACCCAGTACTTC.

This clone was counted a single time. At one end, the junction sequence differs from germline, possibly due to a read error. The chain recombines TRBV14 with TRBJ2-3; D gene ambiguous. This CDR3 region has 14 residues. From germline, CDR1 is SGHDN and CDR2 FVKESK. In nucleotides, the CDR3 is TGTGCCAGCAGTGCAAGGTCGAGCAGAGATACGCAGTATTTT. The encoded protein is CASSARSSRDTQYF.

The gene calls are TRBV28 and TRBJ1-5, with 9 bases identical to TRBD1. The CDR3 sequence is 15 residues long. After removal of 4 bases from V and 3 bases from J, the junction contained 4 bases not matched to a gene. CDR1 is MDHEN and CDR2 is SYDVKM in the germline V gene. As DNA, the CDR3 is TGTGCCAGCAGTTCGGGACAGGGTTACAATCAGCCCCAGCATTTT. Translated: CASSSGQGYNQPQHF. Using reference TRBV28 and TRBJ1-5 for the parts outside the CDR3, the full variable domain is DVKVTQSSRYLVKRTGEKVFLECVQDMDHENMFWYRQDPGLGLRLIYFSYDVKMKEKGDIPEGYSVSREKKERFSLILESASTNQTSMYLCASSSGQGYNQPQHFGDGTRLSIL.

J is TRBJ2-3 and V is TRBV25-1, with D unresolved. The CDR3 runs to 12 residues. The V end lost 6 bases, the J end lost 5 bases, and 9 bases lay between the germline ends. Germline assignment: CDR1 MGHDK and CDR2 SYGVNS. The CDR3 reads CASSSLGDTQYF. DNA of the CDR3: TGTGCCAGCAGCTCGTTGGGAGATACGCAGTATTTT.

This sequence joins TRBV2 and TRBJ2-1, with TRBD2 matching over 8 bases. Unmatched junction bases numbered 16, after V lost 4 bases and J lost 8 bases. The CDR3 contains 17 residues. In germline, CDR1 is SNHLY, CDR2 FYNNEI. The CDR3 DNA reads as TGTGCCAGCAGTGGGAGCACGAGCGGGAGAACGGCGTATGAGCAGTTCTTC. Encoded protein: CASSGSTSGRTAYEQFF.

CDR3 loop: CASRPDGSNYGYTF. The CDR3 coding sequence is TGCGCCAGCAGACCCGACGGATCTAACTATGGCTACACCTTC. The J gene is TRBJ1-2, the V gene TRBV5-1; D uncertain. Trimming shortened V by 5 bases and J by 0 bases, and 11 bases separated the two germline ends. The CDR3 runs 14 residues. CDR1 and CDR2 (germline): SGHRS, YFSETQ.

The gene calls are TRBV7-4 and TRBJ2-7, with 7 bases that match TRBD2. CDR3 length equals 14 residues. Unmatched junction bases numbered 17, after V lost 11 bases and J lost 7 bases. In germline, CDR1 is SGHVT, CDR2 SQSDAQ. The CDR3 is CALPRLADRGEQYF. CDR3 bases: TGTGCCCTGCCGCGCCTAGCGGACCGTGGGGAGCAGTACTTC.

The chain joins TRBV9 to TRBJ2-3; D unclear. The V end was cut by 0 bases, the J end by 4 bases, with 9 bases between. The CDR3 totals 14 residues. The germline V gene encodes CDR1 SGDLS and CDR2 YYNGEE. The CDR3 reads CASSVGQVPDTQYF. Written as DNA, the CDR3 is TGTGCCAGCAGCGTAGGCCAGGTGCCAGATACGCAGTATTTT.

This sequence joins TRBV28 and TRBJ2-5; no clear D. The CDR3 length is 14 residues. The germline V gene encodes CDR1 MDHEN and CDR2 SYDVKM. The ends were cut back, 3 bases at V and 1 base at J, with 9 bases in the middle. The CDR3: CASSLAQLQETQYF. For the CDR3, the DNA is TGTGCCAGCAGTTTGGCACAGCTCCAAGAGACCCAGTACTTC.

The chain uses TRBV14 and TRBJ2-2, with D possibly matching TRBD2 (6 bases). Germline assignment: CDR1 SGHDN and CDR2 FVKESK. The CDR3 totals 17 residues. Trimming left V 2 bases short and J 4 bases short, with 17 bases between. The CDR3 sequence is CASSQRPRGGGTGELFF. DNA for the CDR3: TGTGCCAGCAGCCAAAGGCCCCGGGGAGGAGGCACCGGGGAGCTGTTTTTT. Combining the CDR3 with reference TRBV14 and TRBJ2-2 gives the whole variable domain EAGVTQFPSHSVIEKGQTVTLRCDPISGHDNLYWYRRVMGKEIKFLLHFVKESKQDESGMPNNRFLAERTGGTYSTLKVQPAELEDSGVYFCASSQRPRGGGTGELFFGEGSRLTVL.

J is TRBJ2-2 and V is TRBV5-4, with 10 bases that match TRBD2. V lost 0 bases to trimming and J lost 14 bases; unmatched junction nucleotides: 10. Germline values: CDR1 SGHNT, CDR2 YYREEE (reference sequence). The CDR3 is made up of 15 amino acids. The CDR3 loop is CASSLVLAGESDLFF. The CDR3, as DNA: TGTGCCAGCAGCTTGGTTCTAGCGGGAGAATCGGATCTGTTTTTT.

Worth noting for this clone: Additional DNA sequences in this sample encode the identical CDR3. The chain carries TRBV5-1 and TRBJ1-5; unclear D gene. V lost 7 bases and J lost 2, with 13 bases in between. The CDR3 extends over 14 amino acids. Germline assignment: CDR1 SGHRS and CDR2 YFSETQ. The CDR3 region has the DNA TGCGCCAGCTCTTTTTTGGGCGGCAATCAGCCCCAGCATTTT. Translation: CASSFLGGNQPQHF.

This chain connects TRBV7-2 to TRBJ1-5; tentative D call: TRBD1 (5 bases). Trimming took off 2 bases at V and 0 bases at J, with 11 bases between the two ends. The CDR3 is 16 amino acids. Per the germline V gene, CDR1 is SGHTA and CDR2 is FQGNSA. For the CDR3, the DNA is TGTGCCAGCAGCTTAATCTCGGGGGGTAGCAATCAGCCCCAGCATTTT. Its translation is CASSLISGGSNQPQHF.

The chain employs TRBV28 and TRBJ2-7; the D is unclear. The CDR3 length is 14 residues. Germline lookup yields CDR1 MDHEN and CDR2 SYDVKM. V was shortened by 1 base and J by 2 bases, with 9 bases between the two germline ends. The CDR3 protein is CASSLLSGTYEQYF. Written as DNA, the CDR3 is TGTGCCAGCAGTTTATTATCTGGCACCTACGAGCAGTACTTC.

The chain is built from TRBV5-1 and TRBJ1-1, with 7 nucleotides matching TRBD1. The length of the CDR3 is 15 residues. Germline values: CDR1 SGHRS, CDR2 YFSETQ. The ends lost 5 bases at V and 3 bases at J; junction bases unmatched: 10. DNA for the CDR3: TGCGCCAGCAGAGAGGGGGCTGTGGAGGACACTGAAGCTTTCTTT. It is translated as CASREGAVEDTEAFF.

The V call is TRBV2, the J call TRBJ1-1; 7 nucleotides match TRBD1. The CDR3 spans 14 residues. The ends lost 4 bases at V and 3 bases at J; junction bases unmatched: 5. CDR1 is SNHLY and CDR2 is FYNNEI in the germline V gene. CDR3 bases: TGTGCCAGCAGTGGCCGGACAGGTCACACTGAAGCTTTCTTT. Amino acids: CASSGRTGHTEAFF.

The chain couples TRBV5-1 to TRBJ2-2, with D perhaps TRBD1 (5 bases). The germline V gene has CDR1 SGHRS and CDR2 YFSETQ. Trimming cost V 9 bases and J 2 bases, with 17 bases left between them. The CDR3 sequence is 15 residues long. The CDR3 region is CATGLGLTNTGELFF. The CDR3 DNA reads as TGCGCCACCGGCCTGGGGCTAACTAACACCGGGGAGCTGTTTTTT.

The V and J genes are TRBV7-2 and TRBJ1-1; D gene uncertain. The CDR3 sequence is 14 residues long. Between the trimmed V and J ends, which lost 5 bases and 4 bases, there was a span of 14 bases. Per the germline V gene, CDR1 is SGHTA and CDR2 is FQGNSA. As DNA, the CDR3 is TGTGCCAGCAGCCCCCGCTCCCATGCCACTGAAGCTTTCTTT. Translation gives CASSPRSHATEAFF.

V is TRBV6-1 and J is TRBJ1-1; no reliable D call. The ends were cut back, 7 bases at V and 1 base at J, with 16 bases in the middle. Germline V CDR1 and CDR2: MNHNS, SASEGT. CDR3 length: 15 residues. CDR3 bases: TGTGCCAGCACCGTGCGTAGGGCCCAGAACACTGAAGCTTTCTTT. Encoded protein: CASTVRRAQNTEAFF.

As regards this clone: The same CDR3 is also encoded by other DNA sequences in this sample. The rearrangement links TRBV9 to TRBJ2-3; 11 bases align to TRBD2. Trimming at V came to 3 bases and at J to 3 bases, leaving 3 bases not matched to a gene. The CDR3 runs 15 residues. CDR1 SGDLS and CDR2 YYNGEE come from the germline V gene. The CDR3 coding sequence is TGTGCCAGCAGCGCCAGACTAGCGGGAACAGATACGCAGTATTTT. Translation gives CASSARLAGTDTQYF.

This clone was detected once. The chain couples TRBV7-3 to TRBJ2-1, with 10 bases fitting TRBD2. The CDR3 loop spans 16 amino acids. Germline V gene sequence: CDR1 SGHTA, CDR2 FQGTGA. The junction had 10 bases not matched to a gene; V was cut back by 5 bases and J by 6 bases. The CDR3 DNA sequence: TGTGCCAGCAGCCAGGACCCTAGCGGGAGCCTCAATGAGCAGTTCTTC. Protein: CASSQDPSGSLNEQFF.

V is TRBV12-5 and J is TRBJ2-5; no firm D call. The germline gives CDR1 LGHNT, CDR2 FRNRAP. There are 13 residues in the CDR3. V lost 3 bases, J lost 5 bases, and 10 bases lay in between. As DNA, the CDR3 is TGTGCTAGTGGTTTAGGGCTAGTGGAGACCCAGTACTTC. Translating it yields CASGLGLVETQYF.

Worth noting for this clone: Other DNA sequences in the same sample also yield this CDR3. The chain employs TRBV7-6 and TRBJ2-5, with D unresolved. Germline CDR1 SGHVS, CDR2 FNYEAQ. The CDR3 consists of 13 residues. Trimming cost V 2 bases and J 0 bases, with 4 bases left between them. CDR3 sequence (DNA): TGTGCCAGCAGCTTAAGTTACCAAGAGACCCAGTACTTC. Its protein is CASSLSYQETQYF.

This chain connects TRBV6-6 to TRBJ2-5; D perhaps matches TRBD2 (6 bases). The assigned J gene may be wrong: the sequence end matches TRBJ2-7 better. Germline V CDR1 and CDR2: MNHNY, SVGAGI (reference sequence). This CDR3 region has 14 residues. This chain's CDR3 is CASSEVGGSYEQYF. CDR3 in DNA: TGTGCCAGCAGCGAAGTGGGGGGTTCCTACGAGCAGTACTTC.

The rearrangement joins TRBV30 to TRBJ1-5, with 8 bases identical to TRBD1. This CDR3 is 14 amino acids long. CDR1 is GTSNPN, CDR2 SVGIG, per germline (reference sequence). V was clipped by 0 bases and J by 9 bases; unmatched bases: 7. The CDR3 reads CAWSVGTGGGPQHF. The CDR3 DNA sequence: TGTGCCTGGAGTGTGGGGACAGGTGGCGGGCCCCAGCATTTT.